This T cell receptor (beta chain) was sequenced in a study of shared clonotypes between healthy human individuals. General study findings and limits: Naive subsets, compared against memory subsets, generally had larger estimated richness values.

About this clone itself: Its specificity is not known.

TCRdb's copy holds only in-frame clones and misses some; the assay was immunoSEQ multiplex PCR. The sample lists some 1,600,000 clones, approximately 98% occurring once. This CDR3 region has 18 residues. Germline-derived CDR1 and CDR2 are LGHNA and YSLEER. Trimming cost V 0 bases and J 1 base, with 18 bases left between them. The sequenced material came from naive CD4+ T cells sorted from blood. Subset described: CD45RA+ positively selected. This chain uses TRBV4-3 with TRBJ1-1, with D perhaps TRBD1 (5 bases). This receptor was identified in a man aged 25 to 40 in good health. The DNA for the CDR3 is TGCGCCAGCAGCCAAGAGAGGGGTTTGGGCGCGGGGAACACTGAAGCTTTCTTT. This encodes CASSQERGLGAGNTEAFF.